This TCR beta chain is from a study of cytomegalovirus exposure and HLA in healthy donors. Whole-study results and caveats: Prior analysis indicated that the majority of TCR beta V segments exhibited productivity approximately 87% or approximately 30% of the time. A reported reduction in N-insertions relative to the 666-donor mean was seen in an Asian-associated ancestry cluster in a later analysis. When the data were analyzed later, several of the most significant clusters appeared to be linked to common viral pathogens.

Concerning this clone itself: The antigen is undetermined.

Use of 60 Vbeta and 13 Jbeta primers characterized the PCR. Profiled with immunoSEQ multiplex PCR; TCRdb holds only in-frame clones, not every one. The sample carries 110,000 or so clones, about 70% recorded once. The CDR3 is 15 amino acids. Germline CDR1 reads SNHLY; CDR2 reads FYNNEI. The V gene lost 3 bases and the J gene lost 1 base, with 11 bases spanning the gap. This receptor was taken from a man aged 25-45 years in good health and CMV-seronegative. Material for sequencing was PBMCs. The V call is TRBV2, the J call TRBJ2-3, with D possibly being TRBD2 (7 bases). CDR3 residues: CASSEGGLGTDTQYF. The CDR3 coding sequence is TGTGCCAGCAGTGAGGGGGGGCTGGGCACAGATACGCAGTATTTT. Full variable domain (rest looked up from reference TRBV2 and TRBJ2-3): EPEVTQTPSHQVTQMGQEVILRCVPISNHLYFYWYRQILGQKVEFLVSFYNNEISEKSEIFDDQFSVERPDGSNFTLKIRSTKLEDSAMYFCASSEGGLGTDTQYFGPGTRLTVL.